Described below is a single T cell receptor (beta chain) sequence and its context. Its antigen remains unidentified. The source of the sample is a study of identical twins. Study results and caveats: Part of the zero-insertion signal could reflect confounding by invariant MAIT and iNKT cells. Models underestimated TCR alpha sharing (out-of-frame) in monozygotic twins.

The J segment lost 1 base and the V segment lost 5 bases, leaving 2 bases of the junction unmatched. The CDR3 covers 15 residues. In germline, CDR1 is PRHDT, CDR2 FYEKMQ (reference sequence). All donors were healthy, and all were Caucasian. Unique molecular identifiers were present on the cDNA, which also gained a universal primer site by template switching. One entry per CDR3 protein results from TCRdb running MiXCR on the 5' RACE reads. The table shows about 240,000 distinct CDR3 sequences, with roughly 13% occurring only once. These data are also associated with another study on yellow fever vaccine responses in identical twins.

The receptor was derived from a woman aged 18-30 years in good health. Sequenced sample: memory (CD45RO+) T cells sorted from blood. The chain recombines TRBV13 with TRBJ2-4, with TRBD1 matching 10 bases. CDR3 coding DNA: TGTGCCAGCAGCCTGGGACAGGGGGCCAAAAACATTCAGTACTTC. It specifies CASSLGQGAKNIQYF.